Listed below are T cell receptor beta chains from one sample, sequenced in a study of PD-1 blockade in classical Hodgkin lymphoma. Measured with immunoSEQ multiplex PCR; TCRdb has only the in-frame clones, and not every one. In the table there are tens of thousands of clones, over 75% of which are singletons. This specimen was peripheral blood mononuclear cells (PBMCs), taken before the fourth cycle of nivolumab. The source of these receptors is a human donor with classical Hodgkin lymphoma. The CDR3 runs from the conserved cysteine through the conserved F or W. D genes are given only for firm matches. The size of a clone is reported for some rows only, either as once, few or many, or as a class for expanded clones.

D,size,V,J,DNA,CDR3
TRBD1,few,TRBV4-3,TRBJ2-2,TGCGCCAGCAGCCAAGGGGACAGATACACCGGGGAGCTGTTTTTT,CASSQGDRYTGELFF
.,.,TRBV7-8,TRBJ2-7,TGTGCCAGCAGCTTAGAAGGCGGACAACAGGACCCCCTCTCCTACGAGCAGTACTTC,CASSLEGGQQDPLSYEQYF
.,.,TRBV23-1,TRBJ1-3,TGCGCCAGCAGCCAGAGACCGCAGCTGAGTGGAAACACCATATATTTT,CASSQRPQLSGNTIYF
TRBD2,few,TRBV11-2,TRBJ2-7,TGTGCCAGCAGCTTAGCTAGCGGGGGACCCTACGAGCAGTACTTC,CASSLASGGPYEQYF
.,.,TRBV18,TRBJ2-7,TGTGCCAGCTCACGATCCTTTAGCTACGAGCAGTACTTC,CASSRSFSYEQYF
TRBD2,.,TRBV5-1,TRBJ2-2,TGCGCCAGCAGCTTGCTCCAGCGGGGGGCTGCGAACACCGGGGAGCTGTTTTTT,CASSLLQRGAANTGELFF
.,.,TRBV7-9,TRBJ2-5,TGTGCCAGCAGCTTAGCGGTTACGAGCCCGGGAGAGACCCAGTACTTC,CASSLAVTSPGETQYF
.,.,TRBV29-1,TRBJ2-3,TGCAGCGTTGTCGGGGGCACAGATACGCAGTATTTT,CSVVGGTDTQYF
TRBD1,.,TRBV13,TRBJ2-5,TGTGCCAGCAGCTTTGATGCGGGACAGGGAGAGACCCAGTACTTC,CASSFDAGQGETQYF
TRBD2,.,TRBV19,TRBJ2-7,TGTGCCAGTAGCCCTCTATGGGGGGGATTAACCTACGAGCAGTACTTC,CASSPLWGGLTYEQYF
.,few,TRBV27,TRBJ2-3,TGTGCCAGCGGTGGGAGGGGGGGCGTAGATACGCAGTATTTT,CASGGRGGVDTQYF
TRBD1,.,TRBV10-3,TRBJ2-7,TGTGCCACTACAGGGGGAGCATTGGGGGACGAGCAGTACTTC,CATTGGALGDEQYF
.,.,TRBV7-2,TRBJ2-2,TGTGCCAGCAGCTTCATAAGCGCCGCGAACACCGGGGAGCTGTTTTTT,CASSFISAANTGELFF
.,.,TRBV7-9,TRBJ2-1,TGTGCCAGCAGCTTTGGCCAGATACCATACAATGAGCAGTTCTTC,CASSFGQIPYNEQFF
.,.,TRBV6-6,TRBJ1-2,TGTGCCAGCAGCGGGGGGTTTGGCTATGGCTACACCTTC,CASSGGFGYGYTF
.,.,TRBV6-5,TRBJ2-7,TGTGCCAGCAGTAGTAGGGACTACGAGCAGTACTTC,CASSSRDYEQYF
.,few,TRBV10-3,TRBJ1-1,TGTGCCATCAGAAGCGGAGGGCTACCCGTCACAAACACTGAAGCTTTCTTT,CAIRSGGLPVTNTEAFF
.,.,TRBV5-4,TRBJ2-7,TGTGCCAGCAGCTTGGACCTTGAAGGGGGGGTCTACGAGCAGTACTTC,CASSLDLEGGVYEQYF
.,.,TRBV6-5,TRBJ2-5,TGTGCCAGCAGTTACTCGATCGTAGGGGGAGAGACCCAGTACTTC,CASSYSIVGGETQYF
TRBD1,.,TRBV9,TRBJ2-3,TGTGCCAGCAGCGTAGGCACAGGGGAAAGCACAGATACGCAGTATTTT,CASSVGTGESTDTQYF
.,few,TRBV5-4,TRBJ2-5,TGTGCCAGCAACGGATGGGACGGAAGAAAAGAGACCCAGTACTTC,CASNGWDGRKETQYF
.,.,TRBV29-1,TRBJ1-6,TGCAGCGTTGAAAACGCCCCGAGCTCCTATAATTCACCCCTCCACTTT,CSVENAPSSYNSPLHF
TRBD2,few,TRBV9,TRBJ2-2,TGTGCCAGCAGTCTGGGACTAGCGGGGGGGCGAGGTAACACCGGGGAGCTGTTTTTT,CASSLGLAGGRGNTGELFF
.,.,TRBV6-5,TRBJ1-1,TGTGCCAGCAGTCCGGAATTTCGGGGTGGCGCTGAAGCTTTCTTT,CASSPEFRGGAEAFF
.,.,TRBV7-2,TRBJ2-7,TGTGCCAGCAGCGAGGTCTACCAGCGGGCCAGGGAGCAGTACTTC,CASSEVYQRAREQYF
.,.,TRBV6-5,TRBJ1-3,TGTGCCAGCAGAGGGTCCTCTGGAAACACCATATATTTT,CASRGSSGNTIYF
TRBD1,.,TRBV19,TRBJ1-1,TGTGCCAGTAGTATACTCCGGGACAGGGGAGTGGACACTGAAGCTTTCTTT,CASSILRDRGVDTEAFF
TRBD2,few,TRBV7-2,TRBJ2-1,TGTGCCAGCAGCTTAGAGGGACTAGGCCTCAATGAGCAGTTCTTC,CASSLEGLGLNEQFF
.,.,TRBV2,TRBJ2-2,TGTGCCAGCACTACTAGGACCACCGGGGAGCTGTTTTTT,CASTTRTTGELFF
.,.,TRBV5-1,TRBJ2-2,TGCGCCAGCAGAGGGGGTGAAGCCGGGGAGCTGTTTTTT,CASRGGEAGELFF
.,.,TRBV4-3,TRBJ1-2,TGCGCCAGCAGCCACGCATTATCGGGGGGTTATTCTCTAGGCTATGGCTACACCTTC,CASSHALSGGYSLGYGYTF
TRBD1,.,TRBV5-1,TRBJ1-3,TGCGCCAGCAGCCCCGACAGGGCGGCGGGAAACACCATATATTTT,CASSPDRAAGNTIYF
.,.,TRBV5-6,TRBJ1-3,TGTGCCAGCAGTGCGGGCTCTGGAAACACCATATATTTT,CASSAGSGNTIYF
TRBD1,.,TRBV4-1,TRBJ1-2,TGCGCCAGCAGCCAAAGGGGACAGGGGACTAACTATGGCTACACCTTC,CASSQRGQGTNYGYTF
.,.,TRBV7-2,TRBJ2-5,TGTGCCAGCAGCTTACTGAAGGACCCCACCCAAGCGACCCAGTACTTC,CASSLLKDPTQATQYF
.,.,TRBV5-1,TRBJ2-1,TGCGCCAGCAGCTTGAACATCAGGGAGGACTACAATGAGCAGTTCTTC,CASSLNIREDYNEQFF
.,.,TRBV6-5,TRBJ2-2,TGTGCCACCAACCTTGCGGGCACCGGGGAGCTGTTTTTT,CATNLAGTGELFF
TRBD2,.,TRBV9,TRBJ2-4,TGTGCCAGCAGCGCCTCGGGACTAATTGGAAACATTCAGTACTTC,CASSASGLIGNIQYF
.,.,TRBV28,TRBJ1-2,TGTGCCAGCAGTGCCCCCTATGCTGGCTACACCTTC,CASSAPYAGYTF
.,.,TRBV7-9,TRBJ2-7,TGTGCCAGCAGCTTGGCCACTAGCTACCACGAGCAGTACTTC,CASSLATSYHEQYF
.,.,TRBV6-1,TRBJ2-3,TGTGCCAGCAGTTCCCTTAAGATACACACAGATACGCAGTATTTT,CASSSLKIHTDTQYF
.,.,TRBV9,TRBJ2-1,TGTGCCAGCAGCGTTGCCGGCTACAATGAGCAGTTCTTC,CASSVAGYNEQFF
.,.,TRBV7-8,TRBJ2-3,TGTGCCAGCAGCACCCCCACCCTGGGCCTCACAGATACGCAGTATTTT,CASSTPTLGLTDTQYF
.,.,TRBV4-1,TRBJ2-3,TGCGCCAGCAGCCCACTGGCACTTCGGCAGGGAGCAACAGATACGCAGTATTTT,CASSPLALRQGATDTQYF
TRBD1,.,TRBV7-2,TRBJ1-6,TGTGCCAGCAGCCCCGGGACAGGAGGAGTGGGCGGTTCACCCCTCCACTTT,CASSPGTGGVGGSPLHF
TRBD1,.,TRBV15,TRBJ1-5,TGTGCCACCAGCAGAGATCGGCCAGGGGGCGATCAGCCCCAGCATTTT,CATSRDRPGGDQPQHF
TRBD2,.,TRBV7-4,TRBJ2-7,TGTGCCAGCAGCACGTCTAGCGGAAACTACGAGCAGTACTTC,CASSTSSGNYEQYF
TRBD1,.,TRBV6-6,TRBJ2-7,TGTGCCAGCAGTTCGGGACAGGGATCCTACGAGCAGTACTTC,CASSSGQGSYEQYF
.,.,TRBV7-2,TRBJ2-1,TGTGCCAGCAGCTTTGCCTTATACAATGAGCAGTTCTTC,CASSFALYNEQFF
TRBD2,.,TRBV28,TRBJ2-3,TGTGCCAGCACGGGGGGGTTGGGAGATACGCAGTATTTT,CASTGGLGDTQYF
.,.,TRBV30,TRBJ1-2,TGTGCCTGGAGTGGGGGGCAGGGAGAAGGGTATGGCTACACCTTC,CAWSGGQGEGYGYTF